The 20 T cell receptor beta chains in this list originate from one sample, sequenced in a study of radiation and T cells in renal cell carcinoma. Time point meaning: blood 4 weeks post-SBRT, at nephrectomy. Sample treatment: 15 Gy SBRT to primary tumor, nephrectomy 4 weeks later. Libraries were prepared by immunoSEQ multiplex PCR; TCRdb keeps only in-frame clonotypes and omits some of them. The table records 150,000 to 200,000 clones, about 88% of them present only once. Sequencing used blood, obtained from a patient whose treatment included radiotherapy and nephrectomy. The receptors shown here come from a woman between 45 and 65 years old with renal cell carcinoma.

The CDR3: CATSRGLSTEAFF. DNA for the CDR3: TGTGCCACCAGCAGAGGGCTCTCGACTGAAGCTTTCTTT. This chain uses TRBV15 with TRBJ1-1; D gene unclear. Trimming pared 1 base from V and 5 bases from J, leaving 8 bases between. Germline V gene sequence: CDR1 LNHNV, CDR2 YYDKDF (reference sequence). The CDR3 spans 13 residues. Complete variable domain (other parts from reference TRBV15 and TRBJ1-1): DAMVIQNPRYQVTQFGKPVTLSCSQTLNHNVMYWYQQKSSQAPKLLFHYYDKDFNNEADTPDNFQSRRPNTSFCFLDIRSPGLGDTAMYLCATSRGLSTEAFFGQGTRLTVV.

The V call is TRBV5-1, the J call TRBJ1-1; D uncertain. CDR3 length: 14 amino acids. The V end was cut by 0 bases, the J end by 6 bases, with 12 bases between. Germline-derived CDR1 and CDR2 are SGHRS and YFSETQ. DNA of the CDR3: TGCGCCAGCAGCTTGGTCAAGGAAGGAGCTGAAGCTTTCTTT. This gives the protein CASSLVKEGAEAFF.

CDR3 DNA: TGTGCCAGCAGCTTAGCAGCGGGGGGCATAGGAGAGCAGTTCTTC. It codes for CASSLAAGGIGEQFF. V usage is TRBV7-2 and J usage is TRBJ2-1; 9 bases agree with TRBD2. The length of the CDR3 is 15 residues. With V trimmed by 0 bases and J by 10 bases, 7 bases remained unmatched. The germline V gene encodes CDR1 SGHTA and CDR2 FQGNSA.

The chain combines TRBV6-5 with TRBJ2-2; 9 nucleotides match TRBD1. The CDR3 runs to 14 residues. The V and J ends lost 6 bases and 3 bases, in that order; junction bases with no gene match: 2. Germline V CDR1 and CDR2: MNHEY, SVGAGI. This CDR3 is CASRGQGDTGELFF. As DNA, the CDR3 is TGTGCCAGCAGGGGACAGGGAGACACCGGGGAGCTGTTTTTT.

This chain links TRBV5-1 with TRBJ2-7; D gene ambiguous. Germline loops: CDR1 SGHRS, CDR2 YFSETQ. The CDR3 is 15 amino acids. V lost 0 bases and J 0 bases, leaving 10 bases between the germline ends. The CDR3 sequence: CASSLAVGSSYEQYF. Here the CDR3 DNA reads TGCGCCAGCAGCTTGGCGGTAGGCAGCTCCTACGAGCAGTACTTC. The full variable domain, completed using reference TRBV5-1 and TRBJ2-7, is KAGVTQTPRYLIKTRGQQVTLSCSPISGHRSVSWYQQTPGQGLQFLFEYFSETQRNKGNFPGRFSGRQFSNSRSEMNVSTLELGDSALYLCASSLAVGSSYEQYFGPGTRLTVT.

The rearrangement uses TRBV29-1 and TRBJ2-1; TRBD1 matches 11 bases. In germline, CDR1 is SQVTM, CDR2 ANQGSEA. This CDR3 region has 11 residues. V dropped 7 bases and J dropped 8; count of bases not matched to a gene: 1. CDR3 nucleotide sequence: TGCAGCGGGGGACAGGGGGATGAGCAGTTCTTC. The encoded protein is CSGGQGDEQFF.

This clone was counted between two and nine times. The chain combines TRBV5-1 with TRBJ1-1; D is perhaps TRBD1 (6 bases). V dropped 6 bases and J dropped 4 bases, with 16 bases sitting between them. CDR3 length: 14 residues. Looked up from germline, CDR1 is SGHRS and CDR2 is YFSETQ. CDR3 loop: CASTVGGAGTEAFF. In DNA, the CDR3 is TGCGCCAGCACCGTGGGGGGCGCGGGCACTGAAGCTTTCTTT.

The genes are TRBV5-5 and TRBJ1-2; tentatively, D is TRBD1 (5 bases). The germline CDR1 and CDR2 sequences are SGHKS and YYEKEE (reference sequence). V gave up 4 bases and J gave up 4 bases, with 11 bases separating them. This CDR3 comprises 13 residues. This chain's CDR3 is CASSPDGTYGYTF. The CDR3 nucleotides read TGTGCCAGCAGCCCGGACGGGACCTATGGCTACACCTTC.

The chain links TRBV6-5 to TRBJ2-2, with D uncertain. CDR1 is MNHEY and CDR2 is SVGAGI in the germline V gene. The length of the CDR3 is 16 residues. The V and J ends lost 0 bases and 2 bases respectively, with 10 bases between them. The CDR3 sequence: CASSYSSRRNTGELFF. CDR3 sequence (DNA): TGTGCCAGCAGTTACTCTTCCAGGAGAAACACCGGGGAGCTGTTTTTT.

The J gene is TRBJ2-2, the V gene TRBV14, with 13 bases aligning to TRBD2. CDR1 is SGHDN, CDR2 FVKESK, per germline. V trimming: 5 bases; J trimming: 4 bases; junction bases outside the gene matches: 4. This CDR3 spans 16 amino acids. CDR3 amino acids: CASSKLAGGITGELFF. CDR3 bases: TGTGCCAGCAGCAAACTAGCGGGGGGGATCACCGGGGAGCTGTTTTTT.

CDR3 nucleotides: TGTGCCAGCAGCTTAGGGGCTTCCCCTCGCTACGAGCAGTACTTC. Its protein is CASSLGASPRYEQYF. The rearrangement links TRBV7-9 to TRBJ2-7; D gene unclear. The CDR3 spans 15 residues. From germline, CDR1 is SEHNR and CDR2 FQNEAQ (reference sequence). The V and J ends lost 1 base and 3 bases respectively, with 13 bases between them.

Regarding this clone: The junction departs from the called germline gene at one end, perhaps through a read error. J is TRBJ2-5 and V is TRBV7-7, with TRBD2 as a possible D gene (7 bases). The CDR3 runs 13 residues. Germline V gene lookup returns CDR1 SSHAT and CDR2 FNYEAQ (reference sequence). In DNA form, the CDR3 reads TGTGCTAGCAGCTTAGGCGGGGGCGAGACCCAGTACTTC. This gives the protein CASSLGGGETQYF.

The chain is built from TRBV7-9 and TRBJ2-2, with TRBD1 matching over 7 bases. The germline V gene encodes CDR1 SEHNR and CDR2 FQNEAQ (reference sequence). This CDR3 region has 14 residues. Germline trimming cut 4 bases from V and 6 bases from J; bases unmatched to any gene: 5. The CDR3 loop is CASSSHRGSGELFF. Here the CDR3 DNA reads TGTGCCAGCAGCTCCCACAGGGGCTCCGGGGAGCTGTTTTTT. The entire variable domain, with the rest obtained from reference TRBV7-9 and TRBJ2-2, is as follows: DTGVSQNPRHKITKRGQNVTFRCDPISEHNRLYWYRQTLGQGPEFLTYFQNEAQLEKSRLLSDRFSAERPKGSFSTLEIQRTEQGDSAMYLCASSSHRGSGELFFGEGSRLTVL.

This clone turned up a few times. The chain carries TRBV5-1 and TRBJ2-3; 9 nucleotides line up with TRBD1. V lost 3 bases to trimming and J lost 6 bases; unmatched junction nucleotides: 20. Looked up from germline, CDR1 is SGHRS and CDR2 is YFSETQ. The CDR3 is 19 amino acids. The CDR3 DNA is TGCGCCAGCAGCTCGGGAGCAGTACAGGGGGCCTTTTTTTATGATACGCAGTATTTT. It encodes CASSSGAVQGAFFYDTQYF.

This chain links TRBV7-9 with TRBJ1-2, with 8 nucleotides matching TRBD1. Germline CDR1 and CDR2: SEHNR and FQNEAQ (reference sequence). V lost 5 bases and J lost 8; bases outside the gene matches: 4. The CDR3 has 12 residues. The CDR3 is CASSETGVGYTF. In DNA, the CDR3 is TGTGCCAGCAGCGAGACAGGGGTGGGCTACACCTTC. The full variable domain, its missing parts supplied by reference TRBV7-9 and TRBJ1-2, is DTGVSQNPRHKITKRGQNVTFRCDPISEHNRLYWYRQTLGQGPEFLTYFQNEAQLEKSRLLSDRFSAERPKGSFSTLEIQRTEQGDSAMYLCASSETGVGYTFGSGTRLTVV.

The V call is TRBV20-1, the J call TRBJ2-7; 8 bases map to TRBD1. J was trimmed by 7 bases and V by 6 bases; bases with no gene match: 5. This CDR3 comprises 11 residues. Germline lookup yields CDR1 DFQATT and CDR2 SNEGSKA (reference sequence). The CDR3 is CSARGQEEQYF. The CDR3 DNA reads TGCAGTGCCAGGGGGCAGGAGGAGCAGTACTTC.

This chain uses TRBV7-6 with TRBJ1-2; 7 nucleotides match TRBD1. The germline V gene has CDR1 SGHVS and CDR2 FNYEAQ. Trimming at V came to 4 bases and at J to 8 bases, leaving 10 bases not matched to a gene. The CDR3 has 14 amino acids. In DNA form, the CDR3 reads TGTGCCAGCAGCTCACGTCACAGGGGACCCGGCTACACCTTC. This translates into CASSSRHRGPGYTF.

This chain links TRBV10-2 with TRBJ2-1, with D maybe TRBD2 (5 bases). V was pared by 4 bases and J by 10 bases, with 8 bases between. The CDR3 totals 11 residues. From germline, CDR1 is WSHSY and CDR2 SAAADI. CDR3 DNA sequence: TGCGCCAGCAGTGCTAGCTACGAGCAGTTCTTC. Translated, it gives CASSASYEQFF.

This chain joins TRBV12-5 and TRBJ2-1; D is possibly TRBD1 or TRBD2 (7 bases each). Germline CDR1 is LGHNT and CDR2 is FRNRAP. Trimming left V 6 bases short and J 12 bases short, with 21 bases between. The CDR3 is 14 residues long. This chain's CDR3 is CASGPGTTRTGQFF. Here the CDR3 DNA reads TGTGCTAGTGGGCCTGGGACTACCCGGACAGGGCAGTTCTTC.

The chain is built from TRBV5-1 and TRBJ1-4; 8 nucleotides align to TRBD1. Looked up from germline, CDR1 is SGHRS and CDR2 is YFSETQ. V was clipped by 4 bases and J by 1 base; unmatched bases: 12. The length of the CDR3 is 18 residues. The CDR3 reads CASSRNLRTGKTNEKLFF. The CDR3 bases are TGCGCCAGCAGCCGGAATTTAAGGACAGGGAAAACTAATGAAAAACTGTTTTTT.